Below, 9 T cell receptor beta chains from the same sample are listed, as sequenced in a study of blood T cell repertoires in COVID-19. TCRdb's copy holds only in-frame clones and misses some; the assay was immunoSEQ multiplex PCR. The top ten hold roughly 0.96% of the sample, which has 250,000 to 300,000 clones, 75% to 90% seen once. The sequenced sample was peripheral blood. The source is a woman aged 35 to 49 who had recovered from COVID-19.

The rearrangement uses TRBV28 and TRBJ2-7; perhaps TRBD2 as D (6 bases). The V end was cut by 5 bases, the J end by 6 bases, with 20 bases between. This CDR3 region has 15 residues. Germline assignment: CDR1 MDHEN and CDR2 SYDVKM. CDR3: CASSPHGGVRFEQYF. For the CDR3, the DNA is TGTGCCAGCAGTCCCCACGGCGGGGTGAGGTTCGAGCAGTACTTC.

The gene calls are TRBV2 and TRBJ2-5; weak D call: TRBD2 (7 bases). The CDR3 has 16 residues. The germline V and J ends were trimmed by 7 bases and 2 bases, with 20 bases remaining between them. Germline V gene sequence: CDR1 SNHLY, CDR2 FYNNEI. CDR3 protein: CASTEGRAGAQETQYF. As DNA, the CDR3 is TGTGCCAGCACCGAAGGGAGGGCGGGGGCACAAGAGACCCAGTACTTC.

This clone has a handful of counts. J is TRBJ2-7 and V is TRBV27, with TRBD2 identical over 10 bases. The germline V gene has CDR1 MNHEY and CDR2 SMNVEV (reference sequence). CDR3 length: 16 amino acids. V trimming: 1 base; J trimming: 5 bases; junction bases outside the gene matches: 8. The DNA for the CDR3 is TGTGCCAGCAGTTTATGGGGCAGCGGGAGGGACCACGAGCAGTACTTC. It is translated as CASSLWGSGRDHEQYF.

V and J are TRBV6-1 and TRBJ2-7; weak D call: TRBD2 (7 bases). V shed 0 bases and J shed 4 bases, with 13 bases lying between them. Looked up from germline, CDR1 is MNHNS and CDR2 is SASEGT. The CDR3 has 15 amino acids. CDR3 coding DNA: TGTGCCAGCAGTGAAGCTGGGGGGGCTAATTACGAGCAGTACTTC. This encodes CASSEAGGANYEQYF.

The chain uses TRBV7-2 and TRBJ2-2; 9 bases map to TRBD2. The V segment lost 2 bases and the J segment 6 bases; nucleotides outside the gene matches: 13. The germline gives CDR1 SGHTA, CDR2 FQGNSA. CDR3 length: 18 amino acids. CDR3 residues: CASSLRGASGAGSGELFF. Here the CDR3 DNA reads TGTGCCAGCAGCTTAAGGGGAGCTAGCGGGGCCGGTTCCGGGGAGCTGTTTTTT.

V gene TRBV9 combines with J gene TRBJ2-1; 13 bases line up with TRBD2. The CDR3 is 15 amino acids. With 4 bases clipped from V and 7 bases from J, the junction kept 5 bases outside the gene matches. Germline V gives CDR1 SGDLS, CDR2 YYNGEE. The CDR3 DNA reads as TGTGCCAGCAGCTCCGGGACTAGCGGGGCAAATGAGCAGTTCTTC. Amino acids: CASSSGTSGANEQFF.

The gene calls are TRBV7-8 and TRBJ2-1; D may be TRBD1 (5 bases). Trimming removed 5 bases from V and 3 bases from J, with 11 bases in between. Germline loops: CDR1 SGHVS, CDR2 FQNEAQ. There are 14 residues in the CDR3. CDR3 region: CASSPLGDYNEQFF. Here the CDR3 DNA reads TGTGCCAGCAGCCCCCTAGGGGACTACAATGAGCAGTTCTTC.

This clone was seen a few times. The chain uses TRBV5-5 and TRBJ2-5, with 13 bases matching TRBD2. Per the germline V gene, CDR1 is SGHKS and CDR2 is YYEKEE (reference sequence). This CDR3 has 18 residues. With 3 bases clipped from V and 2 bases from J, the junction kept 10 bases outside the gene matches. The CDR3 sequence: CASSWGLAGPYSQETQYF. For the CDR3, the DNA is TGTGCCAGCAGCTGGGGACTAGCGGGGCCATATTCTCAAGAGACCCAGTACTTC.

The chain combines TRBV7-2 with TRBJ2-5; 10 bases are a match to TRBD2. The CDR3 sequence is 17 residues long. Trimming at V came to 5 bases and at J to 5 bases, leaving 14 bases not matched to a gene. Germline assignment: CDR1 SGHTA and CDR2 FQGNSA. The CDR3 DNA is TGTGCCAGCAGCCATTGGGAACTAGCGGGATTGGAGGAGACCCAGTACTTC. Its protein product is CASSHWELAGLEETQYF.